The T cell receptor (beta chain) under discussion was sequenced for a study of CD8 T cells in Susac syndrome. The germline CDR1 and CDR2 sequences are SGHVS and FQNEAQ. V was shortened by 5 bases and J by 2 bases, with 15 bases between the two germline ends. The CDR3 covers 15 residues. Reverse transcription of about 0.5 to 1 ug RNA used random hexamers. It was immunoSEQ multiplex PCR that amplified TCR beta CDR3 across 54 Vbeta and 13 Jbeta. TCRdb called the immunoSEQ multiplex PCR reads again in MiXCR, with one record for every CDR3 protein. The data hold roughly 190,000 distinct CDR3 sequences, with around 96% observed a single time.

The rearrangement uses TRBV7-8 and TRBJ1-1, with a possible D match to TRBD1 (5 bases). Input material: CD4+ T cells from PBMCs. The origin of this receptor is a human donor in good health. The CDR3, as DNA: TGTGCCAGCAGCCCGGGACGGGATTCAAACACTGAAGCTTTCTTT. Translation: CASSPGRDSNTEAFF.